Described below is a single T cell receptor beta chain sequence and its context. No antigen is known for it. Trimming took 5 bases from V and 7 from J, leaving 16 bases between them. This CDR3 spans 14 amino acids. Germline CDR1 MDHEN, CDR2 SYDVKM. The data belong to a study of blood T cells in healthy people across ages. Study outcomes and limitations: Long-lived and aged donors differed, with more naive CD4+ cells and higher diversity in the long-lived. In these data, TCR beta diversity tracked strongly with naive T cell percentage.

Sample-barcoded 5' priming and a J-beta primer mix drove a second PCR of about 6 to 12 cycles. TCRdb itself ran the 5' RACE reads through MiXCR, one entry per CDR3 protein. The data contain about a million distinct CDR3 sequences, 51% of them singletons. Sequenced sample: blood. The source of this sequence is a woman aged 55-69 years in good health. The J gene is TRBJ2-3, the V gene TRBV28; D is unresolved. The CDR3 DNA reads TGTGCCAGCAGTCCGCCTACCCCGAGCAATACGCAGTATTTT. Protein: CASSPPTPSNTQYF.